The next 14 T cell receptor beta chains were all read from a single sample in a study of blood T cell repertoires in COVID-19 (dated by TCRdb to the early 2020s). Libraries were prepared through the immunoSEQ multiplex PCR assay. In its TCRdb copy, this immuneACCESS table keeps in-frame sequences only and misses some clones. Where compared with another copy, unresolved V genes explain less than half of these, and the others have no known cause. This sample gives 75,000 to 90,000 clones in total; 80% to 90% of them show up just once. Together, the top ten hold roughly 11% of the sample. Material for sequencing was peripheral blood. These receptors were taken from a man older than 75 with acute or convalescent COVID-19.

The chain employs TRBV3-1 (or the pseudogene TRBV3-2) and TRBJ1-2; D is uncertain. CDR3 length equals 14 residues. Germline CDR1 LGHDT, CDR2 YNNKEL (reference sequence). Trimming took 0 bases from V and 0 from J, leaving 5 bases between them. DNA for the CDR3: TGTGCCAGCAGCCAAGAGGCAGCTAACTATGGCTACACCTTC. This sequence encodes CASSQEAANYGYTF.

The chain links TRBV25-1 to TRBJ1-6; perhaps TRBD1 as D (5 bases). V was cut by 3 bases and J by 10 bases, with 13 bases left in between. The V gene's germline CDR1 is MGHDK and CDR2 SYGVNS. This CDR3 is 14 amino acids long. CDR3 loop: CASSETAGGSPLHF. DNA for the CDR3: TGTGCCAGCAGTGAGACAGCGGGGGGATCACCCCTCCACTTT. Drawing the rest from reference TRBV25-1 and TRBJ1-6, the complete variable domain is EADIYQTPRYLVIGTGKKITLECSQTMGHDKMYWYQQDPGMELHLIHYSYGVNSTEKGDLSSESTVSRIRTEHFPLTLESARPSHTSQYLCASSETAGGSPLHFGNGTRLTVT.

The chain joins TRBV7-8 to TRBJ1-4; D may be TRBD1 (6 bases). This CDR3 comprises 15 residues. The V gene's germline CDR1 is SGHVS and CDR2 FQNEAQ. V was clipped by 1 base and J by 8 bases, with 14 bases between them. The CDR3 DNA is TGTGCCAGCAGCTTAGTGAGTGGAACAGGGGAAAAACTGTTTTTT. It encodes CASSLVSGTGEKLFF.

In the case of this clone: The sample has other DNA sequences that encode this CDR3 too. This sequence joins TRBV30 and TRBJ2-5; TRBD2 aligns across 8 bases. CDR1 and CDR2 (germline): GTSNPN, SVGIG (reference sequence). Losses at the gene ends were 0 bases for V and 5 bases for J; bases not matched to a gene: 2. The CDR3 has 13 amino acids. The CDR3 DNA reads TGTGCCTGGAGTGTTCGGGGGGGGGAGACCCAGTACTTC. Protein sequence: CAWSVRGGETQYF.

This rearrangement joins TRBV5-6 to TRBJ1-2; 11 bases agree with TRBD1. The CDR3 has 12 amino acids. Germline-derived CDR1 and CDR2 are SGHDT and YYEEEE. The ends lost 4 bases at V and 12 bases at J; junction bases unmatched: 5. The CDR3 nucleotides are TGTGCCAGCAGCAAGGGACAGGGGGAGGACACCTTC. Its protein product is CASSKGQGEDTF.

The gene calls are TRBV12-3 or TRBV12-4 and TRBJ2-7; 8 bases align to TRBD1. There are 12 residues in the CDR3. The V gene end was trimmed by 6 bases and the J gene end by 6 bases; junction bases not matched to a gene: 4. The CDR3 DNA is TGTGCCAGCAGCTCAGACAGGGGCGAGCAGTACTTC. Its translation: CASSSDRGEQYF.

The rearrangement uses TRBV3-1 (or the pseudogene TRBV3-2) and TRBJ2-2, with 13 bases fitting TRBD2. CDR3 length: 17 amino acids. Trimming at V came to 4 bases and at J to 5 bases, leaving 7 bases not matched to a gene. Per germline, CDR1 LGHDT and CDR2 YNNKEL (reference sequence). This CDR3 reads CASSPWTSGRGTGELFF. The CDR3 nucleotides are TGTGCCAGCAGCCCGTGGACTAGCGGGAGAGGGACCGGGGAGCTGTTTTTT.

This CDR3 is CASSPEVQGHYGYTF. Written as DNA, the CDR3 is TGTGCCAGCAGCCCAGAGGTCCAGGGTCACTATGGCTACACCTTC. J is TRBJ1-2 and V is TRBV7-8, with D tentatively TRBD1 (5 bases). In germline, CDR1 is SGHVS, CDR2 FQNEAQ. This CDR3 has 15 amino acids. V was trimmed by 5 bases and J by 3 bases, leaving 16 bases between them. Complete variable domain (other parts from reference TRBV7-8 and TRBJ1-2): GAGVSQSPRYKVAKRGQDVALRCDPISGHVSLFWYQQALGQGPEFLTYFQNEAQLDKSGLPSDRFFAERPEGSVSTLKIQRTQQEDSAVYLCASSPEVQGHYGYTFGSGTRLTVV.

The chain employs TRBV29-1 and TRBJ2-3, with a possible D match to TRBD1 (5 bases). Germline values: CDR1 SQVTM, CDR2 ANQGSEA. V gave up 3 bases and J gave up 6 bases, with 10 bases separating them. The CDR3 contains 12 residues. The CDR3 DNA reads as TGCAGCGTTGACCCAGGGTCGGATACGCAGTATTTT. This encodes CSVDPGSDTQYF.

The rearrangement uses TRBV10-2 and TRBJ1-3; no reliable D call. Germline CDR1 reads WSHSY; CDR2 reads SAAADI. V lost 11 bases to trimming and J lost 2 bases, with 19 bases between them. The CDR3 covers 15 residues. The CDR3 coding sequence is TGCGCCGCCGCCGGTGACTCTTTAGCTGGAAACACCATATATTTT. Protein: CAAAGDSLAGNTIYF.

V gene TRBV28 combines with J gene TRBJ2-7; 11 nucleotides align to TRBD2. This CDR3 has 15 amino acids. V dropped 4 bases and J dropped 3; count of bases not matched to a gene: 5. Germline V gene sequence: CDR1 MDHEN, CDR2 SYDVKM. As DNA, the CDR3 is TGTGCCAGCAGTTCACGGGGGACTAGCGGCTACGAGCAGTACTTC. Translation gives CASSSRGTSGYEQYF. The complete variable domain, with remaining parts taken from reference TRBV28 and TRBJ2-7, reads DVKVTQSSRYLVKRTGEKVFLECVQDMDHENMFWYRQDPGLGLRLIYFSYDVKMKEKGDIPEGYSVSREKKERFSLILESASTNQTSMYLCASSSRGTSGYEQYFGPGTRLTVT.

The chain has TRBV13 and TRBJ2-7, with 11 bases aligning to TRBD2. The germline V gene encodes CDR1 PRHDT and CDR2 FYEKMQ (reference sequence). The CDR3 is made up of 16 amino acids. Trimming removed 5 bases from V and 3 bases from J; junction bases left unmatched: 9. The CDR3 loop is CASSDRIAGGNYEQYF. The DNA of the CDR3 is TGTGCCAGCAGCGACAGGATAGCGGGAGGGAACTACGAGCAGTACTTC.

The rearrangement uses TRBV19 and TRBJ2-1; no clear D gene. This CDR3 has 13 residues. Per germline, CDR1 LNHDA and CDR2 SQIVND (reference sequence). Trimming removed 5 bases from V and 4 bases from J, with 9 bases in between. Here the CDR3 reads CASSVDFYNEQFF. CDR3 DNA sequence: TGTGCCAGTAGTGTCGACTTTTACAATGAGCAGTTCTTC.

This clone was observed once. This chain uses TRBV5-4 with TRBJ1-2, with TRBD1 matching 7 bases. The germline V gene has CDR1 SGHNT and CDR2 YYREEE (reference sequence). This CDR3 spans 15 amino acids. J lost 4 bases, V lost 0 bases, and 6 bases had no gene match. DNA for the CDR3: TGTGCCAGCAGCTTGGACAGGGGATTCGGCTATGGCTACACCTTC. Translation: CASSLDRGFGYGYTF.